This T cell receptor beta chain was found in a study of regulatory T cells in long-lasting Graves disease. Broader study findings: It was in persistent disease that TRBV28, TRBJ1-2 and TRBJ2-5 were favored.

Time point in this sample: newly diagnosed GD, antithyroid drugs for less than 3 months. After RNA was extracted from PBMCs, the TCR library was made from it. The ends were cut back, 6 bases at V and 1 base at J, with 7 bases in the middle. The CDR3 totals 13 residues. Looked up from germline, CDR1 is MNHNS and CDR2 is SASEGT. Construction of TCR beta libraries relied on iRepertoire HTBI primers and on Arm-PCR targeting CDR3 regions. Using its own MiXCR run on the multiplex PCR reads, TCRdb lists one record per CDR3 protein. In the table there are about 530,000 distinct CDR3 sequences, about 16% of which are singletons. This clonotype was observed at least ten times. Antigen unknown. Separately, the same data were catalogued under a study of T cells in Graves' hyperthyroidism and ophthalmopathy.

The clonotype comes from a middle-aged woman with Graves disease. The V and J genes are TRBV6-1 and TRBJ2-1; the D gene is possibly TRBD2 (5 bases). The sequences come from peripheral blood mononuclear cells (PBMCs), collected at new diagnosis, from a patient treated with antithyroid drugs. The CDR3 here is CASSSGSYNEQFF. For the CDR3, the DNA is TGTGCCAGCAGCAGCGGTTCCTACAATGAGCAGTTCTTC.